Below, 7 T cell receptor beta chains from the same sample are listed, as sequenced in a study of breast tumors, draining lymph nodes, adjacent tissues. Using its own MiXCR run on the multiplex PCR reads, TCRdb lists one record per CDR3 protein. The sample lists about 52,000 distinct CDR3 sequences; less than 55% were seen once. Sequencing used breast tumor tissue. These receptors came from a female donor with breast cancer. Some clones in this sample may be carry-over from other donors' samples.

Details on this clonotype: At one end the junction does not follow the germline gene, possibly because of a read error. This chain uses TRBV20-1 with TRBJ1-6; D not certain. CDR3 length: 12 residues. The germline CDR1 and CDR2 sequences are DFQATT and SNEGSKA (reference sequence). The CDR3 DNA reads TGCAGTGCAGGGCCGGTCAATTTACCCCTCCGCTTT. It specifies CSAGPVNLPLRF.

Concerning this clonotype itself: Lacking the conserved final phenylalanine or tryptophan, this CDR3 likely reflects a read error. This chain joins TRBV6-5 and TRBJ2-7, with 10 bases matching TRBD2. The CDR3 totals 15 residues. The V gene's germline CDR1 is MNHEY and CDR2 SVGAGI. The junction had 11 bases not matched to a gene; V was cut back by 5 bases and J by 7 bases. CDR3 residues: CASSTLAGGPREQYL. For the CDR3, the DNA is TGTGCCAGCAGTACTTTAGCGGGAGGCCCTCGGGAGCAGTACCTC.

This clonotype was seen repeatedly, ten times or more. The V and J genes are TRBV9 and TRBJ2-3; a possible D gene is TRBD2 (5 bases). CDR3 size: 14 residues. V was pared by 4 bases and J by 2 bases, with 11 bases between. CDR1 is SGDLS, CDR2 YYNGEE, per germline. The CDR3 coding sequence is TGTGCCAGCAGCATCCTTAGCGACACAGATACGCAGTATTTT. Its translation is CASSILSDTDTQYF.

As regards this clonotype: No conserved phenylalanine or tryptophan is present at the end of the CDR3, so a read error is the likely explanation. The J gene is TRBJ2-7, the V gene TRBV11-2, with 8 bases matching TRBD2. The CDR3 sequence is 18 residues long. CDR1 and CDR2 (germline): SGHAT, FQNNGV. Unmatched junction bases numbered 15, after V lost 3 bases and J lost 2 bases. CDR3 nucleotide sequence: TGTGCCAGCAGCTTCCCAGAGACTAGTAGCGGGAACCCCTACGAGCAGTACCTC. Amino acids: CASSFPETSSGNPYEQYL.

In this sample, this clonotype turned up many times. The rearrangement links TRBV7-2 to TRBJ2-1; D gene uncertain. This CDR3 has 14 amino acids. In germline, CDR1 is SGHTA, CDR2 FQGNSA. The V gene lost 4 bases and the J gene lost 2 bases, with 9 bases spanning the gap. CDR3 nucleotides: TGTGCCAGCAGCTACAGTAGGGCCTACAATGAGCAGTTCTTC. It translates to CASSYSRAYNEQFF.

This clonotype has ten or more counts. The chain combines TRBV29-1 with TRBJ2-5; weak D call: TRBD2 (6 bases). Germline V gene lookup returns CDR1 SQVTM and CDR2 ANQGSEA. The CDR3 is 12 amino acids. Deletions cut 6 bases from V and 14 bases from J, with 22 bases between. CDR3 sequence: CSVDDYRDWLYF. CDR3 nucleotides: TGCAGCGTCGACGATTACCGGGACTGGCTATACTTC.

Only one count was recorded for this clonotype. The CDR3 carries no conserved terminal phenylalanine or tryptophan, so it likely arises from a read error. The rearrangement uses TRBV7-8 and TRBJ2-5, with 14 nucleotides matching TRBD2. The CDR3 is 15 amino acids. With 5 bases clipped from V and 6 bases from J, the junction kept 5 bases outside the gene matches. CDR1 and CDR2 (germline): SGHVS, FQNEAQ. The CDR3 DNA sequence: TGTGCCAGCAGCCCGGGACTAGCGGGAGCAAAGACCCAGTACCTC. Translation: CASSPGLAGAKTQYL.